The next 14 T cell receptor beta chains were all read from a single sample in a study of T cells in Graves' hyperthyroidism and ophthalmopathy. Amplification of TCR beta CDR3 regions used RNA as the template. When the TCR CDR3 underwent first-round RT-PCR, the HTBI primer set was used. MiXCR was run by TCRdb on the multiplex PCR reads, yielding one entry per CDR3 protein. The sample contains under 700,000 distinct CDR3 sequences, approximately 44% of which appear only once. The sequencing input was peripheral blood or thyroid tissue (not recorded which). Receptor source: a woman aged 18-29 years with Graves' hyperthyroidism.

This clonotype has ten or more counts. This rearrangement joins TRBV7-2 to TRBJ2-7; D gene uncertain. CDR1 and CDR2 (germline): SGHTA, FQGNSA. Trimming took off 3 bases at V and 0 bases at J, with 9 bases between the two ends. The CDR3 consists of 14 residues. CDR3 protein: CASSFLGSSYEQYF. The DNA of the CDR3 is TGTGCCAGCAGCTTCCTAGGATCCTCCTACGAGCAGTACTTC.

This chain uses TRBV2 with TRBJ1-6, with 10 bases matching TRBD1. Germline V gene data show CDR1 as SNHLY and CDR2 as FYNNEI. The CDR3 runs 15 residues. The V segment lost 7 bases and the J segment 8 bases; nucleotides outside the gene matches: 8. The CDR3 is CASTLDRGPYSPLHF. The CDR3 nucleotides read TGTGCCAGCACCCTCGACAGGGGGCCTTATTCACCCCTCCACTTT.

This clonotype showed up many times. The rearrangement uses TRBV7-2 and TRBJ2-5, with TRBD1 as a possible D gene (5 bases). Looked up from germline, CDR1 is SGHTA and CDR2 is FQGNSA. This CDR3 region has 14 residues. The V and J ends lost 0 bases and 3 bases respectively, with 8 bases between them. The CDR3 DNA sequence: TGTGCCAGCAGCTTAGCGGCAGGGAAAGAGACCCAGTACTTC. Its translation: CASSLAAGKETQYF. The entire variable domain, with the rest obtained from reference TRBV7-2 and TRBJ2-5, is as follows: GAGVSQSPSNKVTEKGKDVELRCDPISGHTALYWYRQSLGQGLEFLIYFQGNSAPDKSGLPSDRFSAERTGGSVSTLTIQRTQQEDSAVYLCASSLAAGKETQYFGPGTRLLVL.

The CDR3 sequence is CASSQESPSGNTIYF. The CDR3 bases are TGTGCCAGCAGCCAAGAAAGTCCCTCTGGAAACACCATATATTTT. The J gene is TRBJ1-3, the V gene TRBV2; no definite D call. V shed 6 bases and J shed 0 bases, with 12 bases lying between them. In germline, CDR1 is SNHLY, CDR2 FYNNEI. The CDR3 is made up of 15 amino acids.

This chain uses TRBV6-6 with TRBJ2-7; the match to TRBD2 covers 7 bases. Germline V gene sequence: CDR1 MNHNY, CDR2 SVGAGI (reference sequence). V trimming: 5 bases; J trimming: 3 bases; junction bases outside the gene matches: 10. The CDR3 consists of 15 residues. The CDR3 loop is CASSLGLDSIYEQYF. The CDR3 DNA is TGTGCCAGCAGTCTCGGACTAGATTCGATCTACGAGCAGTACTTC.

CDR3 in DNA: TGTGCCAGCAGTGTCGACAGGGTTGGCGAAAAACTGTTTTTT. This sequence encodes CASSVDRVGEKLFF. The V and J genes are TRBV2 and TRBJ1-4; the match to TRBD1 covers 7 bases. Germline CDR1 is SNHLY and CDR2 is FYNNEI. The junction had 7 bases not matched to a gene; V was cut back by 4 bases and J by 8 bases. The CDR3 consists of 14 residues. Variable domain in full (rest from reference TRBV2 and TRBJ1-4): EPEVTQTPSHQVTQMGQEVILRCVPISNHLYFYWYRQILGQKVEFLVSFYNNEISEKSEIFDDQFSVERPDGSNFTLKIRSTKLEDSAMYFCASSVDRVGEKLFFGSGTQLSVL.

The chain carries TRBV20-1 and TRBJ1-2; 9 bases are a match to TRBD1. CDR3 length equals 13 residues. Germline-derived CDR1 and CDR2 are DFQATT and SNEGSKA (reference sequence). V shed 6 bases and J 3 bases; nucleotides not matched to a gene: 5. CDR3 nucleotides: TGCAGTGCCCCCCGGACAGGGGACTATGGCTACACCTTC. Translating gives CSAPRTGDYGYTF.

The chain carries TRBV10-3 and TRBJ1-2; possibly TRBD1 for D (5 bases). This CDR3 has 12 amino acids. The germline gives CDR1 ENHRY, CDR2 SYGVKD. The V and J ends lost 6 bases and 6 bases respectively, with 11 bases between them. CDR3 residues: CAIRAGSNGYTF. The CDR3 bases are TGTGCCATCAGGGCAGGGTCGAATGGCTACACCTTC.

This clonotype was detected ten times or more. This chain links TRBV7-9 with TRBJ1-2; D uncertain. The germline gives CDR1 SEHNR, CDR2 FQNEAQ (reference sequence). The CDR3 spans 12 residues. V was shortened by 6 bases and J by 7 bases, with 12 bases between the two germline ends. DNA for the CDR3: TGTGCCAGCAGACCAGACCGGGGTGGCTACACCTTC. It translates to CASRPDRGGYTF.

This clonotype was observed many times. The chain combines TRBV2 with TRBJ1-1, with 8 positions matching TRBD1. The CDR3 runs to 14 residues. Unmatched junction bases numbered 5, after V lost 8 bases and J lost 0 bases. Per the germline V gene, CDR1 is SNHLY and CDR2 is FYNNEI. CDR3 sequence (DNA): TGTGCCAGCTTTGGGACAGGCTTGAACACTGAAGCTTTCTTT. Translating gives CASFGTGLNTEAFF.

For this clonotype: The conserved closing phenylalanine or tryptophan is absent in this CDR3, likely reflecting a read error. The DNA is left out, because the CDR3 cannot be placed on it with certainty; the CDR3 is given as TCRdb lists it. This chain joins TRBV10-2 and TRBJ1-6; TRBD1 was called by the table and not checked on the DNA. CDR1 and CDR2 (germline): WSHSY, SAAADI. The CDR3 sequence runs 8 residues, both termini included. The CDR3 sequence: CASTTEHY.

This clonotype was observed a few times. The chain joins TRBV7-4 to TRBJ2-5, with 8 bases fitting TRBD1. The CDR3 totals 16 residues. Per germline, CDR1 SGHVT and CDR2 SQSDAQ. V trimming: 0 bases; J trimming: 5 bases; junction bases outside the gene matches: 8. The CDR3 sequence: CASSLAPTGGGETQYF. CDR3 DNA: TGTGCCAGCAGCTTAGCGCCCACAGGGGGAGGCGAGACCCAGTACTTC.

The rearrangement uses TRBV7-9 and TRBJ1-1; D possibly corresponds to TRBD1 (5 bases). Germline V gene sequence: CDR1 SEHNR, CDR2 FQNEAQ (reference sequence). The CDR3 has 14 amino acids. The V gene lost 6 bases and the J gene lost 0 bases, with 11 bases spanning the gap. Written as DNA, the CDR3 is TGTGCCAGCAGGAGGACAATCCTGAACACTGAAGCTTTCTTT. Translated, it gives CASRRTILNTEAFF.

There are a few counts of this clonotype. The gene calls are TRBV7-8 and TRBJ2-7, with D perhaps TRBD1 (6 bases). CDR3 size: 15 residues. Trimming shortened V by 3 bases and J by 4 bases, and 16 bases separated the two germline ends. Germline V CDR1 and CDR2: SGHVS, FQNEAQ. The CDR3 sequence is CASSFRGTYSYEQYF. The CDR3 nucleotides read TGTGCCAGCAGCTTTCGAGGGACATATTCGTACGAGCAGTACTTC.